The present T cell receptor beta chain was sequenced within a study of T cells after yellow fever vaccination. Whole-study results and caveats: There was a possibility that FACS-sorted repertoires contained abundant clonotypes contaminating from the bulk population.

The ends lost 3 bases at V and 5 bases at J; junction bases unmatched: 5. This CDR3 is built from 15 residues. CDR1 is SGHTA and CDR2 is FQGTGA in the germline V gene. TCR cDNA was made by 5'RACE template switching, adding a universal primer site and UMIs. MiXCR, run by TCRdb on the 5' RACE reads, gives a single entry per CDR3 protein. Here the sample spans around 150,000 distinct CDR3 sequences, approximately 6.8% being singletons. Details on this clonotype: Its antigen remains unknown.

The genes are TRBV7-3 and TRBJ1-1; TRBD1 agrees at 11 bases. This clonotype was obtained from a man younger than 35 who received the YFV17D yellow fever vaccine. The material was CD4+ T cells sorted from PBMCs, obtained less than 6 days after the first yellow fever vaccination. CDR3 DNA sequence: TGTGCCAGCAGCTTCTCGGGACAGGGGGGAACTGAAGCTTTCTTT. This translates into CASSFSGQGGTEAFF.